This T cell receptor beta chain was recovered during a study of blood T cell repertoires in COVID-19. Turning to the study itself: Both acute and convalescent COVID-19 samples were obtained from the United States, Italy and Spain. T cells, B-cell-depleted T cells, or PBMCs supplied cDNA or gDNA.

Method: immunoSEQ multiplex PCR; TCRdb's copy keeps in-frame clones and lacks some. Counted here are roughly 150,000 clones, around four fifths occurring once; the ten biggest clones make up roughly 2.8%. The CDR3 runs 14 residues. Between the trimmed V and J ends, which lost 3 bases and 2 bases, there was a span of 10 bases. Germline CDR1 and CDR2: LNHNV and YYDKDF (reference sequence). J is TRBJ2-5 and V is TRBV15; D is ambiguous. Sequenced material: peripheral blood. The receptor comes from a man in his 70s with acute or convalescent COVID-19. CDR3 residues: CATSSQQIQETQYF. In nucleotides, the CDR3 is TGTGCCACCAGCAGCCAACAAATTCAAGAGACCCAGTACTTC.